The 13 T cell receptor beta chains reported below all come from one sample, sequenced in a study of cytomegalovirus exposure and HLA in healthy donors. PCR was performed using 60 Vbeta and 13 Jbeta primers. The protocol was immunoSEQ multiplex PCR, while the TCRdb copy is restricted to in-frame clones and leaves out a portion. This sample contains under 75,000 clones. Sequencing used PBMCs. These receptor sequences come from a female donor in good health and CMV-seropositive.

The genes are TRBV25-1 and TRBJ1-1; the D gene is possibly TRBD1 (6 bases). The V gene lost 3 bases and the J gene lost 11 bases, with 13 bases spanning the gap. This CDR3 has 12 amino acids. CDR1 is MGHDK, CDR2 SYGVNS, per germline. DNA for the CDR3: TGTGCCAGCAGTGAGGGGGCATTTGGGGCTTTCTTT. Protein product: CASSEGAFGAFF.

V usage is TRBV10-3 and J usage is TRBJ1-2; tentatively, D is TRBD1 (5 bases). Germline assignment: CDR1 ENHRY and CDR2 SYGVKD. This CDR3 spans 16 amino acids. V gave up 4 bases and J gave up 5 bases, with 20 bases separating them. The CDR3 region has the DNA TGTGCCATCAGTGGGTCCTCCACGACAGAGAGGTATGGCTACACCTTC. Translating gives CAISGSSTTERYGYTF.

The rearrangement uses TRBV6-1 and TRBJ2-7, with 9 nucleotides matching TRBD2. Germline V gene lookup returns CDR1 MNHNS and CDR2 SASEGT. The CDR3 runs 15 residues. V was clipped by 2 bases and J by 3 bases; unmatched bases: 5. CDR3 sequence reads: CASSEPSGNHYEQYF. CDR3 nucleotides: TGTGCCAGCAGTGAACCTAGCGGGAACCACTACGAGCAGTACTTC.

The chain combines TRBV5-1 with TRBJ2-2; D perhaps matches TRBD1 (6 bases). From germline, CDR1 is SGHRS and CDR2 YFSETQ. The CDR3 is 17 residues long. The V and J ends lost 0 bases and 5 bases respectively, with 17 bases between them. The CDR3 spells CASSLVGGGQGTGELFF. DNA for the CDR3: TGCGCCAGCAGCTTGGTCGGCGGCGGGCAGGGGACCGGGGAGCTGTTTTTT.

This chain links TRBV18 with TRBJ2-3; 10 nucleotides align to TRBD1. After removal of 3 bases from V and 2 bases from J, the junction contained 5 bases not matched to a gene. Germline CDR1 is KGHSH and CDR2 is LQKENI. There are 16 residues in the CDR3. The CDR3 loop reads CASSPDRGESTDTQYF. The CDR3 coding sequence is TGTGCCAGCTCACCGGACAGGGGGGAGTCCACAGATACGCAGTATTTT.

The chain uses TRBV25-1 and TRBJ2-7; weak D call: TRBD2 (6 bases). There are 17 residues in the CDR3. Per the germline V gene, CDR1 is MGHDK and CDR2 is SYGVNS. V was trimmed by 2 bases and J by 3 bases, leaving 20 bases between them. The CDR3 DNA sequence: TGTGCCAGCAGTGAAGATGTCCTAGCGCGAGGGGTCTACGAGCAGTACTTC. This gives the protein CASSEDVLARGVYEQYF.

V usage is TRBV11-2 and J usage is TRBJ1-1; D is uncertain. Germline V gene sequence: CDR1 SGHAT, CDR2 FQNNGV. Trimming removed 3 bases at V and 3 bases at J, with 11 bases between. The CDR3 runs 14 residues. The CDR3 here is CASSFRAADTEAFF. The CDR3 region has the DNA TGTGCCAGCAGCTTCAGAGCTGCGGACACTGAAGCTTTCTTT. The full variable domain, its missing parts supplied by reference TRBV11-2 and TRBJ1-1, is EAGVAQSPRYKIIEKRQSVAFWCNPISGHATLYWYQQILGQGPKLLIQFQNNGVVDDSQLPKDRFSAERLKGVDSTLKIQPAKLEDSAVYLCASSFRAADTEAFFGQGTRLTVV.

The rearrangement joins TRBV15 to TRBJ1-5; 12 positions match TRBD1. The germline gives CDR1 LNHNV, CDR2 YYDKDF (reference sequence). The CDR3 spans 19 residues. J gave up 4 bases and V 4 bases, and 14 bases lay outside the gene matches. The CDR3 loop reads CATSNIPGTGGMRNQPQHF. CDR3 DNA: TGTGCCACCAGCAACATTCCCGGGACAGGGGGCATGAGAAATCAGCCCCAGCATTTT.

The CDR3 loop is CAARGSAYGYTF. DNA for the CDR3: TGTGCCGCGAGGGGGAGCGCCTATGGCTACACCTTC. J is TRBJ1-2 and V is TRBV30; possible D gene TRBD1, 6 bases. The CDR3 runs to 12 residues. Trimming pared 8 bases from V and 4 bases from J, leaving 14 bases between. The germline CDR1 and CDR2 sequences are GTSNPN and SVGIG (reference sequence).

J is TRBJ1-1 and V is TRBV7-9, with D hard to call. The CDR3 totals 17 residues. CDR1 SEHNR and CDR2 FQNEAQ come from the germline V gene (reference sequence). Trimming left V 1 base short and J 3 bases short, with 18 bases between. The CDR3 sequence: CASSLGGRRATDTEAFF. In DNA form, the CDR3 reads TGTGCCAGCAGCTTAGGCGGACGGAGGGCTACGGACACTGAAGCTTTCTTT. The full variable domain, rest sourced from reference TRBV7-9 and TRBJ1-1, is DTGVSQNPRHKITKRGQNVTFRCDPISEHNRLYWYRQTLGQGPEFLTYFQNEAQLEKSRLLSDRFSAERPKGSFSTLEIQRTEQGDSAMYLCASSLGGRRATDTEAFFGQGTRLTVV.

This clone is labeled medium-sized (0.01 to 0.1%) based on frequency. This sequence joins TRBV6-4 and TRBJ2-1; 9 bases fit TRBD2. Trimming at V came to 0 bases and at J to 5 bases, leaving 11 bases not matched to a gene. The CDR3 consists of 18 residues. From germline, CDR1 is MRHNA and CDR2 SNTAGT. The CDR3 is CASSDSGYASGTNNEQFF. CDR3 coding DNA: TGTGCCAGCAGTGACTCAGGGTATGCTAGCGGGACTAACAATGAGCAGTTCTTC.

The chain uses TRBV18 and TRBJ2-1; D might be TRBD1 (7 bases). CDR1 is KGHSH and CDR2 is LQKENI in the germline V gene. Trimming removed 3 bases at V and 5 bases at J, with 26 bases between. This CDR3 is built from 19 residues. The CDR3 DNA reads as TGTGCCAGCTCACCGCCGGGACAGCTTGCACGGGACTTTAACAATGAGCAGTTCTTC. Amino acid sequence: CASSPPGQLARDFNNEQFF. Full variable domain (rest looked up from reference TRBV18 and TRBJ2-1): NAGVMQNPRHLVRRRGQEARLRCSPMKGHSHVYWYRQLPEEGLKFMVYLQKENIIDESGMPKERFSAEFPKEGPSILRIQQVVRGDSAAYFCASSPPGQLARDFNNEQFFGPGTRLTVL.

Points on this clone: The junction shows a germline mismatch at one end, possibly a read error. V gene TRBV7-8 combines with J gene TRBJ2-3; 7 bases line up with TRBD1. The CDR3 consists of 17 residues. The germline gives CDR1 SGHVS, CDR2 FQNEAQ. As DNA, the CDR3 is TGTGCCAGCAGCGGAGACAGGGCCTCCACTAGTGCAGATAAGCAGTATTTT. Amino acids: CASSGDRASTSADKQYF.